This T cell receptor beta chain was profiled in a study of blood T cells in healthy people across ages. Overall study findings and caveats: Naive T cell percentage and TCR beta diversity correlated strongly.

V lost 4 bases and J lost 5; bases outside the gene matches: 4. The length of the CDR3 is 13 residues. CDR1 and CDR2 (germline): SGHDT, YYEEEE. As for this clonotype: The antigen is unknown.

Through a sample-barcoded 5' primer and a J-beta primer mix, a second PCR was run for roughly 6 to 12 cycles. Unique molecular identifiers of 12 random nucleotides labeled each cDNA. Using its own MiXCR run on the 5' RACE reads, TCRdb lists one record per CDR3 protein. Among hundreds of thousands of distinct CDR3 sequences, around 50% were seen once, and the ten largest hold around 25%. This TCR was recovered from a man at least 80 years old in good health. The specimen sequenced was blood. The chain recombines TRBV5-6 with TRBJ1-2; 8 nucleotides align to TRBD1. This CDR3 reads CASSHYRGYGYTF. The DNA for the CDR3 is TGTGCCAGCAGCCATTACAGGGGGTATGGCTACACCTTC.